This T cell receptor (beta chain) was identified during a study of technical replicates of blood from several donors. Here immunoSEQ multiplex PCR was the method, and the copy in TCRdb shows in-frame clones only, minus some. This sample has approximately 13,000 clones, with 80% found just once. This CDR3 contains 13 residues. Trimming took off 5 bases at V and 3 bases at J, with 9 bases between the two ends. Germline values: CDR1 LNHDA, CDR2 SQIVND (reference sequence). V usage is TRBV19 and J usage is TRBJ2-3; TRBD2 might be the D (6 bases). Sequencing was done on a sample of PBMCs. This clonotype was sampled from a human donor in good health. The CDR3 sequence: CASSLGGTDTQYF. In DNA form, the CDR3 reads TGTGCCAGTAGTCTTGGGGGGACAGATACGCAGTATTTT.